Below, 14 T cell receptor beta chains from the same sample are listed, as sequenced in a study of radiotherapy plus CTLA-4 blockade in lung cancer. Profiled with immunoSEQ multiplex PCR; TCRdb holds only in-frame clones, not every one. Here the sample spans about 48,000 clones, about 86% being singletons. This sample comprised peripheral blood, obtained from a patient treated with radiotherapy plus ipilimumab. All receptors come from a human donor with non-small cell lung cancer that progressed on radiotherapy plus ipilimumab. Some clones in this sample may be carry-over from other donors' samples.

The J gene is TRBJ2-1, the V gene TRBV5-1, with TRBD1 identical over 7 bases. The CDR3 totals 14 residues. Trimming cost V 3 bases and J 3 bases; bases outside gene matches: 3. CDR1 is SGHRS, CDR2 YFSETQ, per germline. CDR3 sequence: CASSWGTDYNEQFF. CDR3 DNA: TGCGCCAGCAGCTGGGGGACAGACTACAATGAGCAGTTCTTC.

In DNA form, the CDR3 reads TGTGCCAGCAGGGGGACAGGGAAGACTGAAAAACTGTTTTTT. Its translation is CASRGTGKTEKLFF. The chain recombines TRBV27 with TRBJ1-4, with 9 positions matching TRBD1. Germline-derived CDR1 and CDR2 are MNHEY and SMNVEV (reference sequence). The CDR3 is 14 residues long. Losses at the gene ends were 6 bases for V and 7 bases for J; bases not matched to a gene: 6.

The CDR3 region has the DNA TGTGCCAGCAGCCAAGTCCTGGTGGCTGAGCAGTTCTTC. This sequence encodes CASSQVLVAEQFF. The chain uses TRBV14 and TRBJ2-1; D uncertain. In germline, CDR1 is SGHDN, CDR2 FVKESK. The CDR3 sequence is 13 residues long. With 1 base removed from V and 9 bases from J, the gap between germline ends came to 10 bases.

Concerning this clone itself: The junction departs from the called germline gene at one end, perhaps through a read error. The chain uses TRBV5-3 and TRBJ1-1; weak D call: TRBD1 (6 bases). TRBV5-3 is filed as an ORF, its function uncertain. The CDR3 covers 15 residues. The DNA for the CDR3 is TGTGCCAGCAGCTTTGAGAAGGGGGTGAACACTGAAGCTTTCTTT. This translates into CASSFEKGVNTEAFF.

J is TRBJ2-1 and V is TRBV5-1; D remains unclear. V was pared by 4 bases and J by 4 bases, with 9 bases between. The CDR3 has 13 residues. Per germline, CDR1 SGHRS and CDR2 YFSETQ. The CDR3 loop reads CASSAAEYNEQFF. The DNA of the CDR3 is TGCGCCAGCAGCGCGGCCGAATACAATGAGCAGTTCTTC.

The chain employs TRBV25-1 and TRBJ2-4, with TRBD1 matching over 9 bases. The CDR3 covers 15 residues. The V gene's germline CDR1 is MGHDK and CDR2 SYGVNS. Trimming cost V 1 base and J 4 bases; bases outside gene matches: 2. This CDR3 is CASSESTGGKNIQYF. CDR3 in DNA: TGTGCCAGCAGTGAATCGACAGGGGGGAAAAACATTCAGTACTTC.

V gene TRBV6-5 combines with J gene TRBJ1-2; perhaps TRBD1 as D (5 bases). With 0 bases removed from V and 4 bases from J, the gap between germline ends came to 15 bases. Per germline, CDR1 MNHEY and CDR2 SVGAGI. The CDR3 loop spans 16 amino acids. In DNA, the CDR3 is TGTGCCAGCAGTTACTCGGTGGGGCCGTCAGTCTATGGCTACACCTTC. Its translation is CASSYSVGPSVYGYTF.

This chain joins TRBV7-8 and TRBJ1-5; 8 bases agree with TRBD1. Trimming took 3 bases from V and 1 from J; bases not matched to a gene: 8. This CDR3 contains 17 residues. Looked up from germline, CDR1 is SGHVS and CDR2 is FQNEAQ. Written as DNA, the CDR3 is TGTGCCAGCAGCTTTCAGCAGGGGGCTGGGAGCAATCAGCCCCAGCATTTT. This codes for CASSFQQGAGSNQPQHF.

J is TRBJ1-4 and V is TRBV5-1, with D possibly matching TRBD1 (6 bases). The CDR3 is made up of 14 amino acids. CDR1 is SGHRS, CDR2 YFSETQ, per germline. V was shortened by 6 bases and J by 0 bases, with 9 bases between the two germline ends. The CDR3 bases are TGCGCCAGCACCCCAGGGGCAACTAATGAAAAACTGTTTTTT. It is translated as CASTPGATNEKLFF.

V and J are TRBV5-1 and TRBJ1-6; D gene uncertain. The V gene's germline CDR1 is SGHRS and CDR2 YFSETQ. CDR3 size: 15 residues. Deletions cut 4 bases from V and 0 bases from J, with 8 bases between. CDR3: CASSTTGSYNSPLHF. CDR3 nucleotide sequence: TGCGCCAGCAGCACCACCGGCTCCTATAATTCACCCCTCCACTTT.

The rearrangement links TRBV5-1 to TRBJ1-5, with D hard to call. Trimming removed 4 bases at V and 2 bases at J, with 28 bases between. The CDR3 covers 20 residues. In germline, CDR1 is SGHRS, CDR2 YFSETQ. CDR3: CASSPPPSAGKWVGNQPQHF. The CDR3 DNA is TGCGCCAGCAGCCCTCCCCCATCGGCGGGCAAATGGGTAGGCAATCAGCCCCAGCATTTT.

The rearrangement uses TRBV21-1 and TRBJ2-7; the listed D gene, TRBD2, was not tested against the DNA. TRBV21-1 is described as a pseudogene. The CDR3 covers 14 residues. In nucleotides, the CDR3 is TGTGCCAGCAGCCCTCGGGGGATTAACTACGAGCAGTACTTC. Translating it yields CASSPRGINYEQYF.

In DNA form, the CDR3 reads TGCAGCGTTGTAAGGGGGCAGTACAATGAGCAGTTCTTC. Its protein product is CSVVRGQYNEQFF. The rearrangement uses TRBV29-1 and TRBJ2-1, with 7 bases aligning to TRBD1. Germline trimming cut 4 bases from V and 4 bases from J; bases unmatched to any gene: 4. Germline V lookup: CDR1 SQVTM, CDR2 ANQGSEA. The CDR3 covers 13 residues.

This clone showed up just a few times. An end of the junction does not agree with germline; a read error may underlie this. The rearrangement uses TRBV29-1 and TRBJ2-1, with D possibly TRBD2 on 9 matching bases. CDR1 is SQVTM, CDR2 ANQGSEA, per germline. The CDR3 contains 18 residues. The CDR3 loop reads CSVQDRGGLALIYNEQFF. The CDR3 DNA reads as TGCAGCGTTCAAGACAGGGGAGGACTAGCGTTGATCTACAATGAGCAGTTCTTC.